This T cell receptor (beta chain) was captured by sequencing in a study of blood T cell repertoires in COVID-19. In germline, CDR1 is SQVTM, CDR2 ANQGSEA. CDR3 length: 12 residues. V was pared by 6 bases and J by 7 bases, with 7 bases of the junction left unmatched. Some clones are missing from TCRdb's copy, which holds only in-frame ones; the method was immunoSEQ multiplex PCR. The sample includes roughly 88,000 clones, approximately 90% seen only once; the top ten take around 3.9%. The chain is built from TRBV29-1 and TRBJ1-1, with 8 bases that match TRBD1. Input material: peripheral blood. This clonotype originated in a woman in her 50s in a cohort sampled during active COVID-19. The CDR3 coding sequence is TGCAGCGTCCGGACAGGGAACCTTGAAGCTTTCTTT. Translated: CSVRTGNLEAFF.